These T cell receptor beta chains were read from a single sample in a study of T cells in Graves' hyperthyroidism and ophthalmopathy. In TCRdb, the multiplex PCR reads were re-called with MiXCR into one record per CDR3 protein. Among 410,000 or so distinct CDR3 sequences listed, roughly 15% were seen once. Input material: blood. Source of these receptors: a man younger than 30 with Graves' ophthalmopathy. The CDR3 runs from the conserved cysteine through the conserved F or W. A D gene is named only where the DNA matches it firmly. Expanded clones are given a class, and other clones once, few, many or no size at all.

clone size,D gene,J gene,V gene,CDR3 DNA,CDR3 protein
many,NA,TRBJ1-5,TRBV12-3/TRBV12-4,TGTGCCAGCAGTTTAGTTCTGGGGAGGAATCAGCCCCAGCATTTT,CASSLVLGRNQPQHF
many,NA,TRBJ2-1,TRBV5-8,TGTGCCAGCAGCCCGGGGGGCCTAGCGTTCTCCTACAATGAGCAGTTCTTC,CASSPGGLAFSYNEQFF
many,NA,TRBJ2-1,TRBV5-6,TGTGCCAGCAGCCTAGCCCAGGGGCCAAGGTACAATGAGCAGTTCTTC,CASSLAQGPRYNEQFF
few,TRBD2,TRBJ2-1,TRBV9,TGTGCCAGCAGCGCCCAGACTAGCGGAACCTACAATGAGCAGTTCTTC,CASSAQTSGTYNEQFF
many,NA,TRBJ2-5,TRBV11-2,TGTGCCAGCAGCTCTCCTAAGGAGACCCAGTACTTC,CASSSPKETQYF
few,NA,TRBJ1-2,TRBV7-9,TGTGCCAGCAGCTTTTCCAAGGGCAGAGCTAACTATGGCTACACCTTC,CASSFSKGRANYGYTF
many,NA,TRBJ2-4,TRBV7-9,TGTGCCAGCAACCTTGGGGGGACCAAAAACATTCAGTACTTC,CASNLGGTKNIQYF
many,NA,TRBJ1-5,TRBV20-1,TGCAGTGCTAGAGGGACGGATCAGCCCCAGCATTTT,CSARGTDQPQHF
NA,NA,TRBJ2-7,TRBV10-2,TGCGCCAGCAGCAAACTGGACCCAAGCTCCTACGAGCAGTACTTC,CASSKLDPSSYEQYF
NA,TRBD2,TRBJ2-2,TRBV11-1,TGTGCCAGCAGCTTAGCCGGGACTAGCGGGAGGGCCTACACCGGGGAGCTGTTTTTT,CASSLAGTSGRAYTGELFF
few,NA,TRBJ1-1,TRBV19,TGTGCCAGTAGTATAGCCCGGGGGCTGAACACTGAAGCTTTCTTT,CASSIARGLNTEAFF
many,TRBD2,TRBJ2-5,TRBV24-1,TGTGCCACCAGTGACTCTGGGAGGGAGGAGACCCAGTACTTC,CATSDSGREETQYF
few,NA,TRBJ2-5,TRBV20-1,TGCAGTGCTAGAGATTTAGGGACTCCAGGAGAGACCCAGTACTTC,CSARDLGTPGETQYF
few,NA,TRBJ1-2,TRBV3-1,TGTGCCAGCAGCCAAGGTGTAAACTATGGCTACACCTTC,CASSQGVNYGYTF
many,NA,TRBJ1-5,TRBV18,TGTGCCAGCTCACCACCTGGGCAGTACGGCAATCAGCCCCAGCATTTT,CASSPPGQYGNQPQHF
NA,TRBD1,TRBJ2-5,TRBV6-1,TGTGCCAGCAGTGCTCGACAGGGGGGGATCCAAGAGACCCAGTACTTC,CASSARQGGIQETQYF
few,TRBD1,TRBJ1-1,TRBV19,TGTGCCAGTAGTTCACCACGGACAGGGAACACTGAAGCTTTCTTT,CASSSPRTGNTEAFF
NA,NA,TRBJ1-6,TRBV20-1,TGCAGTGCTAGGACATCATTAACCGCAGGGGCCCAAAAAGGCAATTCACCCCTCCACTTT,CSARTSLTAGAQKGNSPLHF